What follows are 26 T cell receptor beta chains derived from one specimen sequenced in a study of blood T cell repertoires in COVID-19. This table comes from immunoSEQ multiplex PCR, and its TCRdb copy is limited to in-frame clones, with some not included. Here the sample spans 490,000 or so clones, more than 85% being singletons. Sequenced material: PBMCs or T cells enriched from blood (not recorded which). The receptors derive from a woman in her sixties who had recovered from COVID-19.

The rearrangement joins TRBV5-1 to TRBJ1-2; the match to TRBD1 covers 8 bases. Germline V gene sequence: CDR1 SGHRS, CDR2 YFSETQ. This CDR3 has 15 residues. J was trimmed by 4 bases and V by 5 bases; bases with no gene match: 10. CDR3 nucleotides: TGCGCCAGCAGAACCCCGGACAGGGCTGGCTATGGCTACACCTTC. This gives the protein CASRTPDRAGYGYTF.

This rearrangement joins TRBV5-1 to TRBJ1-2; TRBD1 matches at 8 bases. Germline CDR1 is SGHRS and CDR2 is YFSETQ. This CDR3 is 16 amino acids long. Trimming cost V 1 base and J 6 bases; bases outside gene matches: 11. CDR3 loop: CASSLTGGKLGNGYTF. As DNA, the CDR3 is TGCGCCAGCAGCTTGACAGGGGGAAAGTTAGGGAATGGCTACACCTTC.

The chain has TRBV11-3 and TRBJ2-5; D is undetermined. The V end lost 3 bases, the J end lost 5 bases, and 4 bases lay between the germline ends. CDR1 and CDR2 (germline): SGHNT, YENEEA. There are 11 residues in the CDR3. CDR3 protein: CASSLSETQYF. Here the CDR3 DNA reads TGTGCCAGCAGCTTGAGCGAGACCCAGTACTTC.

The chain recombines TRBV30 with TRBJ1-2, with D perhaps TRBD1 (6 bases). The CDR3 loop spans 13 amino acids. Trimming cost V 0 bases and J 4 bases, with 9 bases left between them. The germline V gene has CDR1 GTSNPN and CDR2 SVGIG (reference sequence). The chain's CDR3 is CAWSVFRGYGYTF. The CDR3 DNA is TGTGCCTGGAGTGTATTCAGGGGCTATGGCTACACCTTC.

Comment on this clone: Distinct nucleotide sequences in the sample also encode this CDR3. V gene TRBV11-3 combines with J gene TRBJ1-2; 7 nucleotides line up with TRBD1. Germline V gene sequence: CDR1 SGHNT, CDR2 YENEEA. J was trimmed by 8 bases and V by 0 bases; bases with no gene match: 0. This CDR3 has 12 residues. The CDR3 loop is CASSLDRGGYTF. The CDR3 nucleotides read TGTGCCAGCAGCTTAGACAGGGGGGGCTACACCTTC. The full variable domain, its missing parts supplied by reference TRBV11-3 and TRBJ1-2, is EAGVVQSPRYKIIEKKQPVAFWCNPISGHNTLYWYLQNLGQGPELLIRYENEEAVDDSQLPKDRFSAERLKGVDSTLKIQPAELGDSAVYLCASSLDRGGYTFGSGTRLTVV.

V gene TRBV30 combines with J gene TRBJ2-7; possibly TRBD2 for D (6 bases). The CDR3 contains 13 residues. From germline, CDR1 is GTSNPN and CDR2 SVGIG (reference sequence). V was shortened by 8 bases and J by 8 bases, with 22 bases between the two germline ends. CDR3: CASSTTSSNQQYF. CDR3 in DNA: TGTGCCAGCTCCACCACTAGCAGCAACCAGCAGTACTTC.

DNA of the CDR3: TGCGCCAGCAGCCGTTATTCCGGGACAGGGAGAGACGAGCAGTACTTC. It yields the protein CASSRYSGTGRDEQYF. This chain joins TRBV5-1 and TRBJ2-7, with 9 bases matching TRBD1. Trimming at V came to 4 bases and at J to 5 bases, leaving 13 bases not matched to a gene. In germline, CDR1 is SGHRS, CDR2 YFSETQ. CDR3 size: 16 residues.

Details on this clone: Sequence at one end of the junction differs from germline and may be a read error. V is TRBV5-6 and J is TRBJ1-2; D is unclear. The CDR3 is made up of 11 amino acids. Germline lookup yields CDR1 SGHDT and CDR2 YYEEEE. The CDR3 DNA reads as TGTGCCAGCAGCTTTCGCTATAGCTACACCTTC. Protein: CASSFRYSYTF. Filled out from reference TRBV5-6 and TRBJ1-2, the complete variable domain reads DAGVTQSPTHLIKTRGQQVTLRCSPKSGHDTVSWYQQALGQGPQFIFQYYEEEERQRGNFPDRFSGHQFPNYSSELNVNALLLGDSALYLCASSFRYSYTFGSGTRLTVV.

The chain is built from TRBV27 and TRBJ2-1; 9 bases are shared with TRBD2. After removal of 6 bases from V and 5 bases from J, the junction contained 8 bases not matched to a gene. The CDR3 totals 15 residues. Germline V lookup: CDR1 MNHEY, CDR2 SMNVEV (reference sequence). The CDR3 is CASRLQRGANNEQFF. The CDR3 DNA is TGTGCCAGCAGGCTACAGCGGGGGGCGAACAATGAGCAGTTCTTC.

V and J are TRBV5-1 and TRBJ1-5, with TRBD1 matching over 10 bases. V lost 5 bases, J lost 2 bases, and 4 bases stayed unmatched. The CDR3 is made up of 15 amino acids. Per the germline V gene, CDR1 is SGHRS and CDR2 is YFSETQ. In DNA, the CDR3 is TGCGCCAGCAGATCCGGGACAGGGGGCAATCAGCCCCAGCATTTT. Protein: CASRSGTGGNQPQHF.

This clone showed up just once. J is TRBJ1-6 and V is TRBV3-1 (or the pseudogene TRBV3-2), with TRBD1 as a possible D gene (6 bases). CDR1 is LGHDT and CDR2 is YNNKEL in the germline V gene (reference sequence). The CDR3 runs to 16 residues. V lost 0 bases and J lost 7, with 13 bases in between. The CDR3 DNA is TGTGCCAGCAGCCAAGAGCTGGACAGTCGGAATTCACCCCTCCACTTT. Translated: CASSQELDSRNSPLHF.

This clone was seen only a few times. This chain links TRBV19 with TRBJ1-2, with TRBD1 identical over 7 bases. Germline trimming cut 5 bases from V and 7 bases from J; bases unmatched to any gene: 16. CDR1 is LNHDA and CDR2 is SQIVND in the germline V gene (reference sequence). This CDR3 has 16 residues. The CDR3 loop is CASSPDRESRSGGYTF. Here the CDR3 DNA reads TGTGCCAGTAGTCCAGACAGGGAATCGCGTTCGGGTGGCTACACCTTC.

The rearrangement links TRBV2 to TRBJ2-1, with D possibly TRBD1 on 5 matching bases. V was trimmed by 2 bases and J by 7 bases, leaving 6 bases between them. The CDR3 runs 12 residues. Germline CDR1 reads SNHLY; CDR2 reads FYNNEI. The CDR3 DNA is TGTGCCAGCAGTGAAAGGGGAAATGAGCAGTTCTTC. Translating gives CASSERGNEQFF.

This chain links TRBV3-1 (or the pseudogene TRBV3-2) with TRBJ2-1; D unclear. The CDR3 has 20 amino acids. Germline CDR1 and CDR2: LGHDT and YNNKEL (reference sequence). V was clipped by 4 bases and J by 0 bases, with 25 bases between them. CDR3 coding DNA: TGTGCCAGCAGCCCCACCGGTGGGCACGTCCTTTTTCGCTCCTACAATGAGCAGTTCTTC. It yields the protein CASSPTGGHVLFRSYNEQFF.

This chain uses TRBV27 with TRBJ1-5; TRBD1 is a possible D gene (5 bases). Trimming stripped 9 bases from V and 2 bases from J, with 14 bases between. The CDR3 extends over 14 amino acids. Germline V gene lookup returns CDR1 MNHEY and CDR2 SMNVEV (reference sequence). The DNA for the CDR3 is TGTGCCAGTAGTGAGGCGGGGGGCAATCAGCCCCAGCATTTT. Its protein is CASSEAGGNQPQHF.

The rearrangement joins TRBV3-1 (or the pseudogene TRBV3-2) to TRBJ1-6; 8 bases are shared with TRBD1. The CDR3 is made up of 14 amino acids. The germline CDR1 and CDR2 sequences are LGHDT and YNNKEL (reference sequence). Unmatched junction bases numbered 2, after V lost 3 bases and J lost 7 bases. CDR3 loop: CASSHGQGNSPLHF. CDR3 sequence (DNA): TGTGCCAGCAGCCATGGACAGGGAAATTCACCCCTCCACTTT.

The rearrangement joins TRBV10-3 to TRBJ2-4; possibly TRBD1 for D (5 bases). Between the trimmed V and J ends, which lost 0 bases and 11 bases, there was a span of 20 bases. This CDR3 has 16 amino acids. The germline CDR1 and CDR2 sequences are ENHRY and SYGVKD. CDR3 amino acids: CAISESPFIRVCLQYF. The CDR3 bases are TGTGCCATCAGTGAGTCGCCATTTATCAGGGTTTGCCTTCAGTACTTC.

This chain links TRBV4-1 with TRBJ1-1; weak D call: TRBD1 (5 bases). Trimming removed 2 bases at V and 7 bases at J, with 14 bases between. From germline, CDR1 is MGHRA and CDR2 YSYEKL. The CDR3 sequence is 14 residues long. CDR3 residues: CASSQIGAIYEAFF. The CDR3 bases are TGCGCCAGCAGCCAAATAGGGGCCATTTATGAAGCTTTCTTT.

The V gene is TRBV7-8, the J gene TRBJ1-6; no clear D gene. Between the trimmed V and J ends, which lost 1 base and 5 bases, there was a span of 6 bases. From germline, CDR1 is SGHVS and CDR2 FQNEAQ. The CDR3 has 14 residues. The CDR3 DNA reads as TGTGCCAGCAGCTTAGGGGCAAATAATTCACCCCTCCACTTT. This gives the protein CASSLGANNSPLHF. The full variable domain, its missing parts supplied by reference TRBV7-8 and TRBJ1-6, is GAGVSQSPRYKVAKRGQDVALRCDPISGHVSLFWYQQALGQGPEFLTYFQNEAQLDKSGLPSDRFFAERPEGSVSTLKIQRTQQEDSAVYLCASSLGANNSPLHFGNGTRLTVT.

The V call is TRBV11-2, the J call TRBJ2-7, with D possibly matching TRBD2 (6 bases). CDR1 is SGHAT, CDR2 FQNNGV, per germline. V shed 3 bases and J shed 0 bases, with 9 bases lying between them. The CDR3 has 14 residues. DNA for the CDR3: TGTGCCAGCAGCTTGGAGGGAGGCTCCTACGAGCAGTACGTC. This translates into CASSLEGGSYEQYV.

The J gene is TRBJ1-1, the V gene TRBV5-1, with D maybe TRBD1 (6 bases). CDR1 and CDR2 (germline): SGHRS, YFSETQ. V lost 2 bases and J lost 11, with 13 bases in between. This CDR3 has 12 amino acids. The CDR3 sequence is CASSLSGQSAFF. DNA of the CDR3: TGCGCCAGCAGCTTAAGCGGACAGAGCGCTTTCTTT. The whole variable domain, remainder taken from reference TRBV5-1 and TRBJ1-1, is KAGVTQTPRYLIKTRGQQVTLSCSPISGHRSVSWYQQTPGQGLQFLFEYFSETQRNKGNFPGRFSGRQFSNSRSEMNVSTLELGDSALYLCASSLSGQSAFFGQGTRLTVV.

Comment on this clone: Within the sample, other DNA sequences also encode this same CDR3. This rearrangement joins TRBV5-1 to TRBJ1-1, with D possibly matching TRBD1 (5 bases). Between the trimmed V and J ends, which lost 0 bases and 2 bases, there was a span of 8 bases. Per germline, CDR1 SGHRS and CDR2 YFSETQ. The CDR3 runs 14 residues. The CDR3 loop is CASSLAQGNTEAFF. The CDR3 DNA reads TGCGCCAGCAGCTTGGCCCAGGGAAACACTGAAGCTTTCTTT.

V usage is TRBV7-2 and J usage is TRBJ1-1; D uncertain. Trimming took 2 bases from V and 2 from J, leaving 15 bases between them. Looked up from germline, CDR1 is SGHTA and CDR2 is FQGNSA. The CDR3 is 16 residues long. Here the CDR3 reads CASSLPFFYPNTEAFF. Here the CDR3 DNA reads TGTGCCAGCAGCTTACCCTTTTTCTATCCTAACACTGAAGCTTTCTTT. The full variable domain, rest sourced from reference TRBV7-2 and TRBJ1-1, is GAGVSQSPSNKVTEKGKDVELRCDPISGHTALYWYRQSLGQGLEFLIYFQGNSAPDKSGLPSDRFSAERTGGSVSTLTIQRTQQEDSAVYLCASSLPFFYPNTEAFFGQGTRLTVV.

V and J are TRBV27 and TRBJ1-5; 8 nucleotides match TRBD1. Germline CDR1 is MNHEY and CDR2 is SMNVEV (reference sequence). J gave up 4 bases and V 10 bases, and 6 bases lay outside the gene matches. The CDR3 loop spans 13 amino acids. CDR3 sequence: CATRGLGNQPQHF. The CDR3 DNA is TGTGCCACCAGGGGGCTAGGAAATCAGCCCCAGCATTTT.

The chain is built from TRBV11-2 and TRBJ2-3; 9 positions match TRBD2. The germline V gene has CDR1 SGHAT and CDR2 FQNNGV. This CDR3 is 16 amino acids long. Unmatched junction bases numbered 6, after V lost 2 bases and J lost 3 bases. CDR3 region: CASSLRSGGQTDTQYF. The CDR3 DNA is TGTGCCAGCAGCTTAAGGAGCGGGGGGCAAACAGATACGCAGTATTTT.

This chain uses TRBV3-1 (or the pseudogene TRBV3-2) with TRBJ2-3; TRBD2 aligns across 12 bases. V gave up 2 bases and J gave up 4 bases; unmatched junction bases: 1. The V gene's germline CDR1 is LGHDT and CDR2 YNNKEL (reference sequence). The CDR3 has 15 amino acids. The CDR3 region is CASSQLAGGADTQYF. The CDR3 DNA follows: TGTGCCAGCAGCCAACTAGCGGGAGGGGCAGATACGCAGTATTTT.